This record covers a single T cell receptor beta chain. This specimen belongs to a study of blood T cells in healthy people across ages. For the second PCR, which ran for about 6 to 11 cycles, a sample-barcoded 5' primer and a J-beta primer mix were used. From the 5' RACE reads, TCRdb called clonotypes with MiXCR, one entry per CDR3 protein. The sample yields about 1,500,000 distinct CDR3 sequences, about 43% seen once. This CDR3 spans 14 amino acids. V lost 5 bases to trimming and J lost 4 bases; unmatched junction nucleotides: 4. Germline CDR1 and CDR2: GTSNPN and SVGIG (reference sequence). The sequenced sample was blood. The receptor was isolated from a woman aged 18-29 years in good health. The V gene is TRBV30, the J gene TRBJ2-1; the match to TRBD2 covers 11 bases. DNA of the CDR3: TGTGCCTGGGCGACTAGCGGGATGTACAATGAGCAGTTCTTC. It encodes CAWATSGMYNEQFF.